The sample holds one count of the clone carrying this T cell receptor (beta chain). Original data processing: Amplification of reference gene primers provided the estimated nucleated cell counts. TCRdb keeps only in-frame clones here, not all; method: immunoSEQ multiplex PCR. V, J and clone size derive from that table, while D and trimming were established from the DNA sequence. The sample lists 70,000 to 95,000 clones, under 95% occurring once. The data stem from a study of blood T cell repertoires in COVID-19. Study in general: The analysed material was cDNA or gDNA that came from T cells, B-cell-depleted T cells, or PBMCs.

CDR1 and CDR2 from the germline V gene are LNHDA and SQIVND (reference sequence). The CDR3 extends over 15 amino acids. Trimming cost V 1 base and J 4 bases; bases outside gene matches: 6. The origin of this receptor is a woman aged 45 to 65 in a cohort sampled during active COVID-19. The rearrangement uses TRBV19 and TRBJ2-7, with 8 positions matching TRBD2. The sample comprised peripheral blood. CDR3 coding DNA: TGTGCCAGTAGTATAGCTACGGGAGGGTCGTACGAGCAGTACTTC. It encodes CASSIATGGSYEQYF.